These 27 T cell receptor beta chains were all obtained from the same sample, sequenced in a study of cytomegalovirus exposure and HLA in healthy donors. PCR used 60 Vbeta primers and 13 Jbeta primers. This table comes from immunoSEQ multiplex PCR, and its TCRdb copy is limited to in-frame clones, with some not included. The table records 150,000 to 200,000 clones, approximately 86% of them present only once. The specimen was PBMCs. All receptors derive from a woman aged 18-35 years in good health and CMV-seronegative.

The CDR3 protein is CSVEAEGHRGGFEQYF. CDR3 nucleotide sequence: TGCAGCGTTGAAGCTGAGGGGCACAGGGGAGGTTTCGAGCAGTACTTC. The chain is built from TRBV29-1 and TRBJ2-5, with D possibly being TRBD1 (7 bases). The last part of the DNA fits TRBJ2-7 better; the J call may be wrong. CDR3 size: 16 residues. Germline V gives CDR1 SQVTM, CDR2 ANQGSEA.

The sample holds one count of this clone. The CDR3 protein is CASSFQPRRFDEQYF. The CDR3 DNA follows: TGTGCCAGCAGCTTCCAACCGCGTCGGTTCGACGAGCAGTACTTC. The chain employs TRBV11-3 and TRBJ2-7; no reliable D call. The CDR3 contains 15 residues. V lost 3 bases and J 5 bases, leaving 17 bases between the germline ends. Germline V gene data show CDR1 as SGHNT and CDR2 as YENEEA. The variable domain in full, completed from reference TRBV11-3 and TRBJ2-7, reads EAGVVQSPRYKIIEKKQPVAFWCNPISGHNTLYWYLQNLGQGPELLIRYENEEAVDDSQLPKDRFSAERLKGVDSTLKIQPAELGDSAVYLCASSFQPRRFDEQYFGPGTRLTVT.

The V and J genes are TRBV5-1 and TRBJ1-4; D is unresolved. The CDR3 is 14 residues long. Trimming removed 4 bases at V and 8 bases at J, with 15 bases between. Germline lookup yields CDR1 SGHRS and CDR2 YFSETQ. The CDR3: CASSPRDSGEKLFF. Written as DNA, the CDR3 is TGCGCCAGCAGCCCCCGTGATTCGGGGGAAAAACTGTTTTTT.

V is TRBV30 and J is TRBJ2-7, with 8 bases matching TRBD1. Germline V gene sequence: CDR1 GTSNPN, CDR2 SVGIG (reference sequence). The CDR3 has 14 residues. Trimming took 0 bases from V and 6 from J; bases not matched to a gene: 7. This CDR3 is CAWSVRTGSGEQYF. The CDR3 bases are TGTGCCTGGAGTGTAAGGACAGGGAGCGGCGAGCAGTACTTC.

This sequence joins TRBV19 and TRBJ1-1; 8 bases are a match to TRBD1. The CDR3 spans 17 residues. Germline CDR1 reads LNHDA; CDR2 reads SQIVND (reference sequence). V trimming: 3 bases; J trimming: 0 bases; junction bases outside the gene matches: 9. For the CDR3, the DNA is TGTGCCAGTAGTATCTTCGCAGGGGGCGACTTGAACACTGAAGCTTTCTTT. Protein: CASSIFAGGDLNTEAFF.

This rearrangement joins TRBV28 to TRBJ2-5; no clear D gene. The V gene's germline CDR1 is MDHEN and CDR2 SYDVKM. The CDR3 has 14 residues. Trimming shortened V by 6 bases and J by 5 bases, and 16 bases separated the two germline ends. CDR3 amino acids: CASSQAQTQETQYF. In DNA form, the CDR3 reads TGTGCCAGCAGCCAAGCACAGACCCAGGAGACCCAGTACTTC.

This clone was seen only a few times. J is TRBJ1-2 and V is TRBV6-6; D gene ambiguous. The V gene lost 0 bases and the J gene lost 7 bases, with 15 bases spanning the gap. The CDR3 covers 15 residues. Germline values: CDR1 MNHNY, CDR2 SVGAGI (reference sequence). DNA of the CDR3: TGTGCCAGCAGTTACTCGGCTTCGGGGTTTGCTGGCTACACCTTC. This translates into CASSYSASGFAGYTF.

This rearrangement joins TRBV5-6 to TRBJ2-3; 9 bases fit TRBD1. V was pared by 4 bases and J by 0 bases, with 0 bases of the junction left unmatched. CDR3 length: 14 residues. Germline V gene data show CDR1 as SGHDT and CDR2 as YYEEEE. In DNA, the CDR3 is TGTGCCAGCAGCGGGACAGGGAGCACAGATACGCAGTATTTT. This codes for CASSGTGSTDTQYF.

The gene calls are TRBV30 and TRBJ2-4; tentatively, D is TRBD2 (5 bases). The V and J ends lost 5 bases and 1 base respectively, with 12 bases between them. Germline V gene sequence: CDR1 GTSNPN, CDR2 SVGIG (reference sequence). The length of the CDR3 is 14 residues. The CDR3 DNA reads as TGTGCCTGGGCGGACGGGGTTGCCAAAAACATTCAGTACTTC. Encoded protein: CAWADGVAKNIQYF.

The table lists this clone with a few counts. The CDR3 region has the DNA TGTGCCAGCCAGGACAGGATGAACACTGAAGCTTTCTTT. Translating gives CASQDRMNTEAFF. This chain uses TRBV7-9 with TRBJ1-1, with 7 positions matching TRBD1. V gave up 8 bases and J gave up 0 bases; unmatched junction bases: 3. Germline values: CDR1 SEHNR, CDR2 FQNEAQ (reference sequence). The CDR3 spans 13 residues.

This chain links TRBV7-8 with TRBJ2-5; TRBD1 matches at 7 bases. This CDR3 contains 16 residues. V lost 0 bases and J lost 0; bases outside the gene matches: 4. The germline gives CDR1 SGHVS, CDR2 FQNEAQ. DNA of the CDR3: TGTGCCAGCAGCTTAGCCCCGGACAGGTACCAAGAGACCCAGTACTTC. This gives the protein CASSLAPDRYQETQYF.

This rearrangement joins TRBV28 to TRBJ2-1; 11 nucleotides match TRBD1. Losses at the gene ends were 2 bases for V and 4 bases for J; bases not matched to a gene: 7. The CDR3 is made up of 17 amino acids. Germline CDR1 reads MDHEN; CDR2 reads SYDVKM. CDR3 nucleotides: TGTGCCAGCAGTTTAATGGTGGGACAGGGGGTTTACAATGAGCAGTTCTTC. Translating gives CASSLMVGQGVYNEQFF.

This clone was picked up one time. V is TRBV7-9 and J is TRBJ2-5; TRBD2 matches at 13 bases. The end of the DNA is better explained by TRBJ2-7, so the J call may be wrong. Germline CDR1 reads SEHNR; CDR2 reads FQNEAQ (reference sequence). The CDR3 has 17 amino acids. The CDR3 DNA reads TGTGCCAGCAGCTCCGAGACTAGCGGGAGGTCATTCCACGAGCAGTACTTC. Amino acids: CASSSETSGRSFHEQYF.

The chain carries TRBV11-1 and TRBJ2-1; 10 bases map to TRBD1. J was trimmed by 6 bases and V by 1 base; bases with no gene match: 12. Germline V gives CDR1 SGHAT, CDR2 FQDESV (reference sequence). The CDR3 runs 18 residues. The CDR3 nucleotides are TGTGCCAGCAGCTTAGGAGAAACCGGGACAGGGGATTGCAATGAGCAGTTCTTC. Protein product: CASSLGETGTGDCNEQFF. Full variable domain (missing parts from reference TRBV11-1 and TRBJ2-1): EAEVAQSPRYKITEKSQAVAFWCDPISGHATLYWYRQILGQGPELLVQFQDESVVDDSQLPKDRFSAERLKGVDSTLKIQPAELGDSAMYLCASSLGETGTGDCNEQFFGPGTRLTVL.

The rearrangement links TRBV27 to TRBJ1-5; 9 bases fit TRBD1. Trimming removed 8 bases from V and 5 bases from J; junction bases left unmatched: 7. The CDR3 spans 14 residues. CDR1 and CDR2 from the germline V gene are MNHEY and SMNVEV (reference sequence). The chain's CDR3 is CASGHRGLHQPQHF. The CDR3 DNA reads as TGTGCCAGCGGTCACAGGGGGCTCCATCAGCCCCAGCATTTT.

The chain combines TRBV11-3 with TRBJ2-7, with D perhaps matching TRBD1 (6 bases). CDR3 length equals 13 residues. V was pared by 5 bases and J by 0 bases, with 8 bases between. The V gene's germline CDR1 is SGHNT and CDR2 YENEEA. The DNA of the CDR3 is TGTGCCAGCAGCCTGGACAGCTCCTACGAGCAGTACTTC. Protein sequence: CASSLDSSYEQYF.

V and J are TRBV11-3 and TRBJ2-3, with 11 bases fitting TRBD2. CDR3 length: 17 amino acids. The V segment lost 3 bases and the J segment 2 bases; nucleotides outside the gene matches: 7. Germline V gives CDR1 SGHNT, CDR2 YENEEA. As DNA, the CDR3 is TGTGCCAGCAGCTTTTCGATAGCGGGGGGGGTCACAGATACGCAGTATTTT. Translation gives CASSFSIAGGVTDTQYF.

J is TRBJ2-7 and V is TRBV28; D may be TRBD2 (6 bases). Germline V gene sequence: CDR1 MDHEN, CDR2 SYDVKM. The CDR3 contains 15 residues. The V end lost 5 bases, the J end lost 3 bases, and 17 bases lay between the germline ends. CDR3: CASSPGVGLNYEQYF. The CDR3 bases are TGTGCCAGCAGTCCTGGGGTCGGACTAAACTACGAGCAGTACTTC.

The chain has TRBV7-9 and TRBJ1-1; 8 nucleotides agree with TRBD1. The CDR3 has 14 amino acids. Per the germline V gene, CDR1 is SEHNR and CDR2 is FQNEAQ (reference sequence). V dropped 5 bases and J dropped 6; count of bases not matched to a gene: 8. The chain's CDR3 is CASSPTGGGPEAFF. Written as DNA, the CDR3 is TGTGCCAGCAGCCCCACAGGGGGAGGACCTGAAGCTTTCTTT.

The chain couples TRBV4-1 to TRBJ2-1; the match to TRBD2 covers 11 bases. Germline lookup yields CDR1 MGHRA and CDR2 YSYEKL. Losses at the gene ends were 5 bases for V and 9 bases for J; bases not matched to a gene: 6. This CDR3 comprises 14 residues. In DNA form, the CDR3 reads TGCGCCAGCAGCTTTAGCGGGGGGGCGGGTGAGCAGTTCTTC. Translation gives CASSFSGGAGEQFF.

J is TRBJ2-3 and V is TRBV6-1; 8 bases agree with TRBD2. CDR1 is MNHNS, CDR2 SASEGT, per germline. The J segment lost 6 bases and the V segment lost 6 bases, leaving 8 bases of the junction unmatched. The CDR3 runs to 14 residues. CDR3 coding DNA: TGTGCCAGCAGCCCTGGCGGGGGGCGGGATACGCAGTATTTT. Amino acids: CASSPGGGRDTQYF.

The chain uses TRBV6-1 and TRBJ2-7, with 10 nucleotides matching TRBD2. Germline trimming cut 2 bases from V and 2 bases from J; bases unmatched to any gene: 3. CDR1 and CDR2 from the germline V gene are MNHNS and SASEGT. CDR3 length: 15 residues. CDR3: CASSEISGGTYEQYF. CDR3 in DNA: TGTGCCAGCAGTGAAATTAGCGGGGGGACCTACGAGCAGTACTTC.

The V call is TRBV27, the J call TRBJ1-1; 8 bases are a match to TRBD1. The CDR3 contains 13 residues. Germline V CDR1 and CDR2: MNHEY, SMNVEV (reference sequence). The trim removed 10 bases at V and 5 bases at J, leaving 9 bases unmatched. The CDR3 DNA reads TGTGCCACCAAGGGACAGGTTGATACTGAAGCTTTCTTT. As protein: CATKGQVDTEAFF.

The chain carries TRBV27 and TRBJ2-7; TRBD1 is a possible D gene (6 bases). CDR3 size: 14 residues. Germline lookup yields CDR1 MNHEY and CDR2 SMNVEV (reference sequence). Between the trimmed V and J ends, which lost 6 bases and 2 bases, there was a span of 14 bases. CDR3 loop: CASSARGKAYEQYF. DNA of the CDR3: TGTGCCAGCAGCGCCAGGGGAAAGGCCTACGAGCAGTACTTC.

The rearrangement joins TRBV2 to TRBJ1-6; 7 bases are a match to TRBD1. V trimming: 5 bases; J trimming: 10 bases; junction bases outside the gene matches: 8. Germline lookup yields CDR1 SNHLY and CDR2 FYNNEI. CDR3 length: 14 amino acids. CDR3 DNA: TGTGCCAGCAGTCCCAGGGGGGCAAGCTCACCCCTCCACTTT. Its protein is CASSPRGASSPLHF.

This clone came up once. This chain joins TRBV19 and TRBJ2-5; D is possibly TRBD2 (6 bases). From germline, CDR1 is LNHDA and CDR2 SQIVND (reference sequence). The CDR3 is made up of 15 amino acids. V dropped 7 bases and J dropped 5 bases, with 20 bases sitting between them. CDR3 DNA sequence: TGTGCCAGTACCCCTGGAGGGGTCCTGGGTGAGACCCAGTACTTC. Protein product: CASTPGGVLGETQYF. Supplemented by reference TRBV19 and TRBJ2-5, the full variable domain reads DGGITQSPKYLFRKEGQNVTLSCEQNLNHDAMYWYRQDPGQGLRLIYYSQIVNDFQKGDIAEGYSVSREKKESFPLTVTSAQKNPTAFYLCASTPGGVLGETQYFGPGTRLLVL.

This rearrangement joins TRBV7-9 to TRBJ2-7; tentatively, D is TRBD2 (6 bases). Trimming stripped 3 bases from V and 5 bases from J, with 8 bases between. The CDR3 has 12 residues. The V gene's germline CDR1 is SEHNR and CDR2 FQNEAQ (reference sequence). DNA of the CDR3: TGTGCCAGCAGCTTGCGGGGCAACGAGCAGTACTTC. Amino acids: CASSLRGNEQYF.